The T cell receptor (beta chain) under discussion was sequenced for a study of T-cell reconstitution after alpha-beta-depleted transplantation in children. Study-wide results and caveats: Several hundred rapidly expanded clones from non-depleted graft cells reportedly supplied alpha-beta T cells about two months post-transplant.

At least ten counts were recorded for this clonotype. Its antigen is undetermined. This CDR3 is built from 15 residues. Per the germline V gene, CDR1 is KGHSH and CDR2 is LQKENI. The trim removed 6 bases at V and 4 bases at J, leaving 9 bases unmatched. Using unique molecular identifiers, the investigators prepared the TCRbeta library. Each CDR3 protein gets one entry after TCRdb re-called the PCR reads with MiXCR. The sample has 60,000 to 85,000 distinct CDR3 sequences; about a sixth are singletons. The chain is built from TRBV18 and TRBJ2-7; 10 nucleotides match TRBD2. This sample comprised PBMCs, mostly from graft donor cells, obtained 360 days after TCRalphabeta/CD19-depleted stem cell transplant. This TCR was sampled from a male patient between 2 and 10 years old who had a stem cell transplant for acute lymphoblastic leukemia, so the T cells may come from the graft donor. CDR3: CASSPLAGGGYEQYF. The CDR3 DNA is TGTGCCAGCTCTCCATTAGCGGGAGGTGGGTACGAGCAGTACTTC.